What follows is one TCR beta chain and its context. Trimming stripped 4 bases from V and 4 bases from J, with 14 bases between. The CDR3 contains 15 residues. Germline CDR1 SGHRS, CDR2 YFSETQ. Those enrolled in Seattle joined during active infection and were followed longitudinally afterward. This sample was taken from a study of blood T cell repertoires in COVID-19. The wider study: From T cells, B-cell-depleted T cells, or PBMCs came the material, which was cDNA or gDNA.

Per the original methods: Counts of nucleated cells, estimated from reference gene primer amplification, were obtained. Measured with immunoSEQ multiplex PCR; TCRdb has only the in-frame clones, and not every one. D and trimming come from the DNA, and the V and J calls and clone size come from that table. The sample holds tens of thousands of clones, about 84% seen once. The receptor comes from a man between 65 and 79 years old with COVID-19, enrolled during active disease. Sequencing used peripheral blood. The chain is built from TRBV5-1 and TRBJ2-2; D is possibly TRBD1 (6 bases). The CDR3 nucleotides are TGCGCCAGCAGCCCCGCAGGGGCGGGCACCGGGGAGCTGTTTTTT. Amino acid sequence: CASSPAGAGTGELFF.